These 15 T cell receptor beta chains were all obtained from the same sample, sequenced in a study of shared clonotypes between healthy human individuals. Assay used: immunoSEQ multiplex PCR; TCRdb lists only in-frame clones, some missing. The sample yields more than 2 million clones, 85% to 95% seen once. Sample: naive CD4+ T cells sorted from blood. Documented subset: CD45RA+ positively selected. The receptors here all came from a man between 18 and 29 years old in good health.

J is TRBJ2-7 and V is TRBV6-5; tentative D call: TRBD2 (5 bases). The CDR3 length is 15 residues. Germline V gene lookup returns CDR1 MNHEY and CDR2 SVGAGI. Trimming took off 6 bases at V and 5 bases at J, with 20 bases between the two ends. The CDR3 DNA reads TGTGCCAGCAGGAAACCGGGTTCAGCGGAGGACGAGCAGTACTTC. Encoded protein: CASRKPGSAEDEQYF.

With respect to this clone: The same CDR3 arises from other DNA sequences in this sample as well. The CDR3 here is CASSSGQGQETQYF. The CDR3 coding sequence is TGCGCCAGCAGCTCAGGACAGGGACAAGAGACCCAGTACTTC. The V call is TRBV5-1, the J call TRBJ2-5; 8 nucleotides agree with TRBD1. This CDR3 contains 14 residues. With V trimmed by 3 bases and J by 2 bases, 3 bases remained unmatched. Germline V gene data show CDR1 as SGHRS and CDR2 as YFSETQ. The full variable domain, in which reference TRBV5-1 and TRBJ2-5 provide the parts outside the CDR3, is KAGVTQTPRYLIKTRGQQVTLSCSPISGHRSVSWYQQTPGQGLQFLFEYFSETQRNKGNFPGRFSGRQFSNSRSEMNVSTLELGDSALYLCASSSGQGQETQYFGPGTRLLVL.

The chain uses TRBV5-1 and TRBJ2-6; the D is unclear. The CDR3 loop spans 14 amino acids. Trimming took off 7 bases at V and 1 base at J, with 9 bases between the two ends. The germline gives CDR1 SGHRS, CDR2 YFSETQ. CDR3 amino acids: CASARTSGANVLTF. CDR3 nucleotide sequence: TGCGCCAGCGCCCGGACGTCTGGGGCCAACGTCCTGACTTTC.

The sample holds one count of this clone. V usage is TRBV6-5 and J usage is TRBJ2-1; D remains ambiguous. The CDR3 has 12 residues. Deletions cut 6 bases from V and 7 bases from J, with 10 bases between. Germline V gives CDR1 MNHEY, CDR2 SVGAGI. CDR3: CASRSPRNEQFF. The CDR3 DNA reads TGTGCCAGCAGATCCCCCCGTAATGAGCAGTTCTTC.

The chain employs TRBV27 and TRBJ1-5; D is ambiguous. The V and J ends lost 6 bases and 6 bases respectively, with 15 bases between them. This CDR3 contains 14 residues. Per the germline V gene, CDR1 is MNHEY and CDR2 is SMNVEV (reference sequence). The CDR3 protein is CASSSSQSGQPQHF. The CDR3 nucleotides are TGTGCCAGCAGCTCTTCCCAATCTGGTCAGCCCCAGCATTTT.

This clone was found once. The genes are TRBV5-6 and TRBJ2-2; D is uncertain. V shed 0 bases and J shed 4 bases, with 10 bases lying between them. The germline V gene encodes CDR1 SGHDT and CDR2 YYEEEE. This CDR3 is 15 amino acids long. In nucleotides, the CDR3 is TGTGCCAGCAGCTTGGTGGTTTTCTCCACCGGGGAGCTGTTTTTT. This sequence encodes CASSLVVFSTGELFF.

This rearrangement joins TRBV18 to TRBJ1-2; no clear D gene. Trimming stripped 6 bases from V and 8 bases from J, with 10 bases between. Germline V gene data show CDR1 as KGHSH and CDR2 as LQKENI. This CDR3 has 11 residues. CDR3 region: CASSPSAGYTF. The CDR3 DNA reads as TGTGCCAGCTCGCCGTCGGCCGGCTACACCTTC. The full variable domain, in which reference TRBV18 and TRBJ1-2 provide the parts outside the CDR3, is NAGVMQNPRHLVRRRGQEARLRCSPMKGHSHVYWYRQLPEEGLKFMVYLQKENIIDESGMPKERFSAEFPKEGPSILRIQQVVRGDSAAYFCASSPSAGYTFGSGTRLTVV.

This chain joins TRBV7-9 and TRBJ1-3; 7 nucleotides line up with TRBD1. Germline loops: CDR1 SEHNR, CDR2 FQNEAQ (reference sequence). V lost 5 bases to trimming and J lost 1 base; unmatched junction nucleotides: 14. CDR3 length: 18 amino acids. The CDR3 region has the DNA TGTGCCAGCAGCCGCCTAGGGACAGCAAGGGCTTCTGGAAACACCATATATTTT. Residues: CASSRLGTARASGNTIYF.

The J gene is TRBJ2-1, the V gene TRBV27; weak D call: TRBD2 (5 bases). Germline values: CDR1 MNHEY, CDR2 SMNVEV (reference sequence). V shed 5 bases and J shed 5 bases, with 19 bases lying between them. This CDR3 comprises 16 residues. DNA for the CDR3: TGTGCCAGCAGTCCGGACTCGATAGGAATTGACAATGAGCAGTTCTTC. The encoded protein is CASSPDSIGIDNEQFF.

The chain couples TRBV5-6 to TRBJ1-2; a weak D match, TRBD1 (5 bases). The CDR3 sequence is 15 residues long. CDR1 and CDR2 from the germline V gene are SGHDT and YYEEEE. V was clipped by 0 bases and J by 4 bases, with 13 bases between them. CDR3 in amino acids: CASSLALGQGYGYTF. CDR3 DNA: TGTGCCAGCAGCTTGGCCTTGGGGCAAGGCTATGGCTACACCTTC. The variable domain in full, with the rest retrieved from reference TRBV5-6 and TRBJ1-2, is DAGVTQSPTHLIKTRGQQVTLRCSPKSGHDTVSWYQQALGQGPQFIFQYYEEEERQRGNFPDRFSGHQFPNYSSELNVNALLLGDSALYLCASSLALGQGYGYTFGSGTRLTVV.

The CDR3 here is CASWTSGTDGYTF. In DNA, the CDR3 is TGTGCCAGCTGGACCAGCGGGACTGATGGCTACACCTTC. The rearrangement uses TRBV2 and TRBJ1-2; D is possibly TRBD1 (5 bases). Trimming pared 8 bases from V and 6 bases from J, leaving 16 bases between. Germline assignment: CDR1 SNHLY and CDR2 FYNNEI. The CDR3 runs 13 residues.

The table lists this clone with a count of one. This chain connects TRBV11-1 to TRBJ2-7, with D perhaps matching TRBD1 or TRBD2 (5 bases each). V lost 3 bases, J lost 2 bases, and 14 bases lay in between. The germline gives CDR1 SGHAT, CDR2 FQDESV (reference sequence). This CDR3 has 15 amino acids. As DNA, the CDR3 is TGTGCCAGCAGCTTTACGAGGGGCCTACCCTACGAGCAGTACTTC. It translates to CASSFTRGLPYEQYF.

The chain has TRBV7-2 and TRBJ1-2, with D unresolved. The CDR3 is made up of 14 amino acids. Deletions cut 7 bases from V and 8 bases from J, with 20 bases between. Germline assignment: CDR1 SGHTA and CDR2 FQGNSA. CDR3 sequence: CASTAGRLINGYTF. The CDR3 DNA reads TGTGCCAGCACAGCCGGGAGGTTGATAAACGGCTACACCTTC.

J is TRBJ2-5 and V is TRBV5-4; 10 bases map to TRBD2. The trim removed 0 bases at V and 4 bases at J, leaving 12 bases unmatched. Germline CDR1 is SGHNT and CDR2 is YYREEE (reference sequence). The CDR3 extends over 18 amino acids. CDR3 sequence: CASSLAASGGLRGETQYF. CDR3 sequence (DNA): TGTGCCAGCAGCTTGGCGGCTAGCGGGGGCCTGCGGGGAGAGACCCAGTACTTC.

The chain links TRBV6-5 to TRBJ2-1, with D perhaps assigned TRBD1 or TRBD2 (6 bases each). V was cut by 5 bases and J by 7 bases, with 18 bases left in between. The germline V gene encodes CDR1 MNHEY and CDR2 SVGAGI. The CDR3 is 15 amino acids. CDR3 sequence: CASSQLSGAGNEQFF. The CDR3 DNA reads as TGTGCCAGCAGTCAGTTGTCGGGGGCGGGTAATGAGCAGTTCTTC.